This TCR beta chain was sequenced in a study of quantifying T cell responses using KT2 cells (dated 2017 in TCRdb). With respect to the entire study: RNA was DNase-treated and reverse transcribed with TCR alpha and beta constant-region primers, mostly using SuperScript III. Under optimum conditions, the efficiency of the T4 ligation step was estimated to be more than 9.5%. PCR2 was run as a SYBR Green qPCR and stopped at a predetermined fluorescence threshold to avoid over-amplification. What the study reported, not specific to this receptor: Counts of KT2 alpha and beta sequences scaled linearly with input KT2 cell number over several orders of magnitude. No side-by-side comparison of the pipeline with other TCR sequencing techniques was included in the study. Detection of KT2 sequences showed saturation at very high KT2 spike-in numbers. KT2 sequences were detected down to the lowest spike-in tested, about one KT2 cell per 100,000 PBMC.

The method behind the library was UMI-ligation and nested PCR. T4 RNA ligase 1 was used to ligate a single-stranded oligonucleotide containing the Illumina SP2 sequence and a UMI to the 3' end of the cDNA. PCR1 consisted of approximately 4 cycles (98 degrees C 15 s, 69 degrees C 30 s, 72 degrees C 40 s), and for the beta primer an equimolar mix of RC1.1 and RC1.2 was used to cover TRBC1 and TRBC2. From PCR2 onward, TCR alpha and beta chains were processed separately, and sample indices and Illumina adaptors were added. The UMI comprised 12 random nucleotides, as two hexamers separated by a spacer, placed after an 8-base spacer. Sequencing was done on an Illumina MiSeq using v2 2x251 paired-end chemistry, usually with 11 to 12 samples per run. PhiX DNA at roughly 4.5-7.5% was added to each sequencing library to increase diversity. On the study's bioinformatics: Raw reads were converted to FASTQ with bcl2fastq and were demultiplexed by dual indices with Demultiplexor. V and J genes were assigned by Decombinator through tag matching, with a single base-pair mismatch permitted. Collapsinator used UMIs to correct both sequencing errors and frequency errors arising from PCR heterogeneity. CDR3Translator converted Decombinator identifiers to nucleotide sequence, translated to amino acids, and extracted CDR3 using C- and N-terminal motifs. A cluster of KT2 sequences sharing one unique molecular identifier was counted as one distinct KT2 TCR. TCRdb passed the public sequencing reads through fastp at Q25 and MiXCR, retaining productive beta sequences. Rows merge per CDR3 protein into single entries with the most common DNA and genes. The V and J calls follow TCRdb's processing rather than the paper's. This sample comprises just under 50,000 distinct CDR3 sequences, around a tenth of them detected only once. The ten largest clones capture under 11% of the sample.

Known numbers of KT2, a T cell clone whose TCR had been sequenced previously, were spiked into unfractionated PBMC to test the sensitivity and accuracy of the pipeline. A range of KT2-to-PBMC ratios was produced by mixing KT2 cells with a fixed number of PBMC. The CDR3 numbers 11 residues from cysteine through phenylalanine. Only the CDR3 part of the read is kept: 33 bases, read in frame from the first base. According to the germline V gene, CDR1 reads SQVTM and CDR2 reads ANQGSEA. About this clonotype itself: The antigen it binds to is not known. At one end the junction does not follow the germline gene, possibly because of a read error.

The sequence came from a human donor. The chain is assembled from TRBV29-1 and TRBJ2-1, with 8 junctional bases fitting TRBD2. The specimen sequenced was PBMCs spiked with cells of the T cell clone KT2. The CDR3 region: CSVVSSGSGYF. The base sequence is TGCAGCGTTGTTTCCAGCGGGAGTGGGTACTTC.